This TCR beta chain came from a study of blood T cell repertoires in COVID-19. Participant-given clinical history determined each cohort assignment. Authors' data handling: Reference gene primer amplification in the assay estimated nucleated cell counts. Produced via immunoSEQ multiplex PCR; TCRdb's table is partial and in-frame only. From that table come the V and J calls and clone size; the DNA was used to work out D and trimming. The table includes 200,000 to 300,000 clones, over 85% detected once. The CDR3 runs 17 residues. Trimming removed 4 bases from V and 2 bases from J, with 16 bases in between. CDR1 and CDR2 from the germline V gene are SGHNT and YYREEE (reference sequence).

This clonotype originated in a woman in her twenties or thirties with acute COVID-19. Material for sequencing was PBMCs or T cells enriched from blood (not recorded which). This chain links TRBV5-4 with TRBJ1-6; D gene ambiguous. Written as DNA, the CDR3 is TGTGCCAGCAGCCGTGGCGGAACACAAACCTATAATTCACCCCTCCACTTT. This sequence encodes CASSRGGTQTYNSPLHF.